The source of this TCR beta chain is a study of blood T cell repertoires in COVID-19. Study summary: COVID-19 samples collected from the United States, Italy and Spain covered acute and convalescent phases. T cells, B-cell-depleted T cells, or PBMCs supplied cDNA or gDNA.

TCRdb's copy holds only in-frame clones and misses some; the assay was immunoSEQ multiplex PCR. This repertoire shows approximately 250,000 clones, over 80% found once; its top ten account for over 4%. Across about two dozen US areas, participants ranged in age from roughly 18 to 95 years. The study assigned cohorts using participant-reported clinical history. The CDR3 consists of 12 residues. CDR1 SQVTM and CDR2 ANQGSEA come from the germline V gene. J gave up 5 bases and V 6 bases, and 2 bases lay outside the gene matches. This chain joins TRBV29-1 and TRBJ2-7, with 12 bases identical to TRBD2. Specimen: PBMCs or T cells enriched from blood (not recorded which). The sequence derives from a woman in her 30s with acute COVID-19. The CDR3 DNA reads as TGCAGCGTGAGGACTAGCGGGAACGAGCAGTACTTC. This gives the protein CSVRTSGNEQYF.